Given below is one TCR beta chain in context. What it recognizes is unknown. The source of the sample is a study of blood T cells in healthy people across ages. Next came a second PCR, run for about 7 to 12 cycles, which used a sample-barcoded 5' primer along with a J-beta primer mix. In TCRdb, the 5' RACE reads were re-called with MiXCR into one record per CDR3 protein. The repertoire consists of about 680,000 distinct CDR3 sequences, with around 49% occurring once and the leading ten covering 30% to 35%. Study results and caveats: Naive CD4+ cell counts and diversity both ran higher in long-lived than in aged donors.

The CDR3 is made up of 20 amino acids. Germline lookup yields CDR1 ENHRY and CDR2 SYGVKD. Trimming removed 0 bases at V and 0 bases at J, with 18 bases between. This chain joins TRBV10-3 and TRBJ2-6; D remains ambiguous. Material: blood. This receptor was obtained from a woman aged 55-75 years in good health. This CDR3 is CAISESESAMGISGANVLTF. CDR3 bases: TGTGCCATCAGTGAGTCGGAATCGGCGATGGGGATCTCTGGGGCCAACGTCCTGACTTTC.